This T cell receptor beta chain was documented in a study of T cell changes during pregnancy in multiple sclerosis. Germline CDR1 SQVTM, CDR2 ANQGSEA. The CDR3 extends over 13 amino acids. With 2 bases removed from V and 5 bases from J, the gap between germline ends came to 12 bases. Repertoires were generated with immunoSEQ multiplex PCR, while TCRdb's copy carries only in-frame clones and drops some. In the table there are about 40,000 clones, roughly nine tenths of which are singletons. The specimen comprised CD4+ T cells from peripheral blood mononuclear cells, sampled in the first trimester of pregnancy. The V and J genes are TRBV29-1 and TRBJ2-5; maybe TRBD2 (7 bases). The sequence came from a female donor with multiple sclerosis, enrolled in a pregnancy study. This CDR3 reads CSVEWGGAETQYF. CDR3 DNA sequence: TGCAGCGTTGAATGGGGGGGCGCTGAGACCCAGTACTTC.